The T cell receptor (beta chain) described here comes from a study of cytomegalovirus exposure and HLA in healthy donors. Study background: The same platform as the approximately 670 first-cohort repertoires was used for the 120 or so validation repertoires, a later analysis reported. The study's findings and limits: Most TCR sequences showed up rarely, but some public TCRs showed up in many donors. Clusters of TCRs from the first cohort tended to co-occur in the 120 or so validation repertoires (as a later analysis found).

This clone was picked up a small number of times. Antigen unknown. Profiled with immunoSEQ multiplex PCR; TCRdb holds only in-frame clones, not every one. The sample has over 200,000 clones; around 86% are singletons. Germline assignment: CDR1 SNHLY and CDR2 FYNNEI. The J segment lost 0 bases and the V segment lost 5 bases, leaving 3 bases of the junction unmatched. The CDR3 runs 14 residues. The rearrangement joins TRBV2 to TRBJ1-2; 7 bases align to TRBD1. The sequence derives from a woman under 30 in good health and CMV-seropositive. Sequenced: PBMCs. Here the CDR3 DNA reads TGTGCCAGCAGTCGGGACAGCGCTAACTATGGCTACACCTTC. Its protein product is CASSRDSANYGYTF.